Detailed here is one TCR beta chain. Its antigen is as yet unknown. The source of the sample is a study of T cells after posttransplantation cyclophosphamide. Methotrexate plus calcineurin inhibitor accompanied controls' myeloablative marrow transplants; sampling was 1 year later. Assay: immunoSEQ multiplex PCR; the TCRdb copy retains only in-frame clones and omits some. Altogether fewer than 25,000 clones are present, roughly 90% being singletons, with the ten largest covering around 8%. Findings of the study overall: Later post-transplant blood repertoires were often dominated by donor CD8+ memory clones. Tissue-infiltrating T cells from skin or gut overlapped little with blood T cells.

Trimming took 0 bases from V and 4 from J; bases not matched to a gene: 5. The CDR3 contains 16 residues. From germline, CDR1 is SGHRS and CDR2 YFSETQ. This chain links TRBV5-1 with TRBJ2-5; 11 positions agree with TRBD2. The clonotype comes from a female patient aged 50-59 years who received an allogeneic stem cell transplant from an unrelated donor, was CMV-positive, and had chronic GVHD only. Some T cells could come from the graft donor. Source: PBMCs, taken after an allogeneic stem cell transplant with a calcineurin inhibitor and methotrexate. The CDR3 sequence is CASSLVGLAGGETQYF. CDR3 nucleotide sequence: TGCGCCAGCAGCTTGGTTGGGCTAGCGGGAGGAGAGACCCAGTACTTC. Variable domain in full (rest from reference TRBV5-1 and TRBJ2-5): KAGVTQTPRYLIKTRGQQVTLSCSPISGHRSVSWYQQTPGQGLQFLFEYFSETQRNKGNFPGRFSGRQFSNSRSEMNVSTLELGDSALYLCASSLVGLAGGETQYFGPGTRLLVL.